This entry lists 14 T cell receptor beta chains sequenced from one sample in a study of cytomegalovirus exposure and HLA in healthy donors (dated by TCRdb to the late 2010s). The library was produced with the immunoSEQ multiplex PCR assay. For the multiplex PCR, a mixture combining 60 forward primers for TCR Vbeta segments and 13 reverse primers for TCR Jbeta segments was used. This immuneACCESS table, as held by TCRdb, lists in-frame sequences with V and J called but not all clones. Of the missing ones, under half trace to an unresolved V gene in checked studies; the others have no known cause. The sample data list 130,000 or so clones, and about 66% of these were observed just once. The ten biggest clones cover around 1.9% of the sample. The specimen was PBMCs. The origin of the receptors is a male donor in good health and CMV-seronegative.

The chain uses TRBV5-5 and TRBJ1-5, with TRBD1 matching 7 bases. This CDR3 has 14 residues. In germline, CDR1 is SGHKS, CDR2 YYEKEE (reference sequence). The V and J ends lost 4 bases and 5 bases, in that order; junction bases with no gene match: 6. CDR3 loop: CASSPQGEDQPQHF. CDR3 coding DNA: TGTGCCAGCAGCCCCCAGGGGGAAGATCAGCCCCAGCATTTT.

This clone was counted only a few times. The V gene is TRBV23-1, the J gene TRBJ1-5; weak D call: TRBD1 (5 bases). TRBV23-1 is treated as an ORF (open reading frame) with a function not yet certain. The CDR3 runs 16 residues. Trimming pared 1 base from V and 5 bases from J, leaving 15 bases between. The CDR3 bases are TGCGCCAGCAGTCAATTCTCAGGGAAAGCCCATCAGCCCCAGCATTTT. Its protein product is CASSQFSGKAHQPQHF.

The chain is built from TRBV11-3 and TRBJ1-1; tentatively, D is TRBD1 (5 bases). This CDR3 has 13 residues. The V gene's germline CDR1 is SGHNT and CDR2 YENEEA. Trimming cost V 2 bases and J 7 bases, with 11 bases left between them. The CDR3 is CASSLTRVSEAFF. The DNA for the CDR3 is TGTGCCAGCAGCTTAACCAGGGTTAGTGAAGCTTTCTTT.

This chain joins TRBV30 and TRBJ2-1, with D perhaps matching TRBD2 (5 bases). The germline V and J ends were trimmed by 8 bases and 0 bases, with 8 bases remaining between them. Germline-derived CDR1 and CDR2 are GTSNPN and SVGIG (reference sequence). This CDR3 comprises 12 residues. This chain's CDR3 is CAEGGSYNEQFF. The CDR3, as DNA: TGTGCCGAGGGTGGCTCCTACAATGAGCAGTTCTTC.

In regard to this clone: This sample also contains other DNA sequences that code for the same CDR3. This rearrangement joins TRBV7-9 to TRBJ2-7, with a possible D match to TRBD2 (7 bases). The CDR3 runs 16 residues. Trimming left V 1 base short and J 0 bases short, with 13 bases between. Germline V lookup: CDR1 SEHNR, CDR2 FQNEAQ (reference sequence). The chain's CDR3 is CASSLGGGRVSYEQYF. The CDR3 bases are TGTGCCAGCAGCTTAGGGGGGGGGCGGGTCTCCTACGAGCAGTACTTC.

The genes are TRBV9 and TRBJ1-3; TRBD1 agrees at 8 bases. Trimming removed 0 bases from V and 3 bases from J; junction bases left unmatched: 2. The germline gives CDR1 SGDLS, CDR2 YYNGEE. The CDR3 runs 15 residues. CDR3 protein: CASSVGQGYGNTIYF. The CDR3 bases are TGTGCCAGCAGCGTAGGACAGGGGTATGGAAACACCATATATTTT.

The genes are TRBV5-4 and TRBJ2-6; the D gene is possibly TRBD1 (5 bases). V was pared by 2 bases and J by 2 bases, with 14 bases between. The CDR3 totals 17 residues. Germline-derived CDR1 and CDR2 are SGHNT and YYREEE (reference sequence). CDR3 nucleotides: TGTGCCAGCAGCTTAAATCAGGGAAGGGCTGGGGCCAACGTCCTGACTTTC. Translation: CASSLNQGRAGANVLTF.

This clone was seen a handful of times. The chain is built from TRBV28 and TRBJ1-5, with D perhaps matching TRBD1 (5 bases). V shed 5 bases and J shed 0 bases, with 17 bases lying between them. This CDR3 region has 17 residues. Germline assignment: CDR1 MDHEN and CDR2 SYDVKM. The CDR3 reads CASSRDSPGVSNQPQHF. CDR3 nucleotide sequence: TGTGCCAGCAGTCGAGACTCCCCGGGGGTTAGCAATCAGCCCCAGCATTTT.

This chain links TRBV5-1 with TRBJ2-1, with a possible D match to TRBD2 (5 bases). V was pared by 4 bases and J by 10 bases, with 12 bases between. The V gene's germline CDR1 is SGHRS and CDR2 YFSETQ. The CDR3 contains 12 residues. The CDR3, as DNA: TGCGCCAGCAGCCCATCGGGAAACGAGCAGTTCTTC. Translating it yields CASSPSGNEQFF.

The chain uses TRBV6-1 and TRBJ1-2, with TRBD1 matching over 9 bases. The V gene's germline CDR1 is MNHNS and CDR2 SASEGT. Losses at the gene ends were 5 bases for V and 4 bases for J; bases not matched to a gene: 8. The CDR3 spans 15 residues. This CDR3 reads CASSRTGVTSYGYTF. Written as DNA, the CDR3 is TGTGCCAGCAGTCGGACAGGGGTAACCTCCTATGGCTACACCTTC.

The CDR3 nucleotides are TGTGCCAGCAGCGGGGGGGTTGAGGGAGATACGCAGTATTTT. This sequence encodes CASSGGVEGDTQYF. This chain connects TRBV5-4 to TRBJ2-3; TRBD2 matches 7 bases. There are 14 residues in the CDR3. CDR1 and CDR2 (germline): SGHNT, YYREEE (reference sequence). The ends lost 4 bases at V and 5 bases at J; junction bases unmatched: 7.

V is TRBV19 and J is TRBJ1-1, with 9 positions matching TRBD1. CDR1 and CDR2 (germline): LNHDA, SQIVND (reference sequence). There are 13 residues in the CDR3. V lost 6 bases to trimming and J lost 7 bases; unmatched junction nucleotides: 6. DNA for the CDR3: TGTGCCAGTAGACCACAGGGGGCGGTTGAAGCTTTCTTT. Translation gives CASRPQGAVEAFF.

This chain connects TRBV6-5 to TRBJ1-6; tentative D call: TRBD1 (6 bases). This CDR3 has 15 residues. V shed 6 bases and J shed 9 bases, with 18 bases lying between them. CDR1 and CDR2 (germline): MNHEY, SVGAGI. The CDR3 bases are TGTGCCAGCAGAAAGCTCGACAGGCTTGTTTCACCCCTCCACTTT. Protein product: CASRKLDRLVSPLHF.

This clone was recorded a few times. The V and J genes are TRBV5-8 and TRBJ1-1, with D uncertain. The CDR3 totals 13 residues. CDR1 and CDR2 from the germline V gene are SGHTS and YDEGEE. Between the trimmed V and J ends, which lost 2 bases and 11 bases, there was a span of 16 bases. The CDR3 nucleotides are TGTGCCAGCAGCTTTGCCGGGAGAGAGAACGCTTTCTTT. Residues: CASSFAGRENAFF.